These 11 T cell receptor beta chains share one sample of origin, sequenced in a study of T cells in Graves' hyperthyroidism and ophthalmopathy. Amplified regions were TCR beta CDR3 sequences from RNA transcripts. Initially, a first-round RT-PCR of the TCR CDR3 employed the HTBI primer set. TCRdb redid the calling of the multiplex PCR reads with MiXCR, one entry per CDR3 protein. The table records 500,000 to 550,000 distinct CDR3 sequences, less than 20% of them present only once. The sequenced sample was blood. These receptors were taken from a middle-aged man with Graves' ophthalmopathy.

In its sample, this clonotype was seen a few times. The rearrangement uses TRBV20-1 and TRBJ2-7; 7 positions match TRBD2. Germline lookup yields CDR1 DFQATT and CDR2 SNEGSKA (reference sequence). Trimming removed 3 bases from V and 6 bases from J; junction bases left unmatched: 14. CDR3 length equals 15 residues. The CDR3 sequence: CSARASGGVLGEQYF. CDR3 DNA sequence: TGCAGTGCTAGGGCCTCTGGGGGGGTTCTAGGCGAGCAGTACTTC.

There are a few counts of this clonotype. The genes are TRBV3-1 and TRBJ1-2; tentatively, D is TRBD1 (5 bases). Trimming removed 0 bases at V and 8 bases at J, with 13 bases between. The CDR3 loop spans 14 amino acids. Germline CDR1 LGHDT, CDR2 YNNKEL (reference sequence). In DNA, the CDR3 is TGTGCCAGCAGCCAAGAAGGGTACAGGCGCGGCTACACCTTC. This gives the protein CASSQEGYRRGYTF.

This clonotype has just one count. The missing conserved phenylalanine or tryptophan at the end of this CDR3 makes a read error likely. The chain couples TRBV3-1 to TRBJ1-5; a weak D match, TRBD1 (6 bases). CDR1 and CDR2 from the germline V gene are LGHDT and YNNKEL (reference sequence). The CDR3 extends over 16 amino acids. V gave up 1 base and J gave up 3 bases, with 13 bases separating them. The CDR3 sequence is CASSQGSAGANQPQHL. CDR3 DNA: TGTGCCAGCAGCCAAGGATCGGCAGGGGCCAATCAGCCCCAGCATCTT.

The chain joins TRBV7-9 to TRBJ2-1; D unresolved. The germline CDR1 and CDR2 sequences are SEHNR and FQNEAQ (reference sequence). V was cut by 3 bases and J by 8 bases, with 5 bases left in between. The CDR3 spans 11 residues. Here the CDR3 reads CASSFLDEQFF. Written as DNA, the CDR3 is TGTGCCAGCAGCTTTCTAGATGAGCAGTTCTTC.

This sequence joins TRBV24-1 and TRBJ2-3, with 10 bases aligning to TRBD1. V dropped 7 bases and J dropped 5; count of bases not matched to a gene: 11. This CDR3 region has 16 residues. The germline gives CDR1 KGHDR, CDR2 SFDVKD. The DNA for the CDR3 is TGTGCCACCAGCGGGAACAGACAGGGGGCAGGAGATACGCAGTATTTT. This codes for CATSGNRQGAGDTQYF.

This clonotype was observed a handful of times. The chain is built from TRBV27 and TRBJ2-3; weak D call: TRBD2 (5 bases). Germline V gene lookup returns CDR1 MNHEY and CDR2 SMNVEV (reference sequence). The CDR3 length is 15 residues. Trimming stripped 0 bases from V and 3 bases from J, with 10 bases between. CDR3 region: CASSLSNEGTDTQYF. CDR3 coding DNA: TGTGCCAGCAGTTTATCGAATGAGGGAACAGATACGCAGTATTTT.

Regarding this clonotype: A much larger clone lies a single base off, so this may be a read error. This rearrangement joins TRBV28 to TRBJ2-7, with unresolved D. V was trimmed by 1 base and J by 5 bases, leaving 15 bases between them. CDR1 is MDHEN, CDR2 SYDVKM, per germline. CDR3 length: 15 amino acids. This CDR3 is CASSLSPSSYHEQYF. The CDR3 coding sequence is TGTGCCAGCAGTTTATCCCCCTCTAGTTACCACGAGCAGTACTTC.

The V gene is TRBV4-1, the J gene TRBJ1-5; TRBD1 is a possible D gene (6 bases). Looked up from germline, CDR1 is MGHRA and CDR2 is YSYEKL. The CDR3 length is 15 residues. Trimming removed 1 base from V and 2 bases from J, with 9 bases in between. This CDR3 is CASSQVGHGNQPQHF. CDR3 DNA sequence: TGCGCCAGCAGCCAAGTGGGACACGGCAATCAGCCCCAGCATTTT.

The sample holds many counts of this clonotype. This chain connects TRBV11-2 to TRBJ2-7, with a weak D call TRBD1 (6 bases). V was pared by 0 bases and J by 1 base, with 10 bases between. Germline loops: CDR1 SGHAT, CDR2 FQNNGV. The CDR3 spans 15 residues. The CDR3 sequence is CASSLDRTVSYEQYF. Written as DNA, the CDR3 is TGTGCCAGCAGCTTAGATCGGACAGTTTCCTACGAGCAGTACTTC.

This clonotype was seen a few times. The chain is built from TRBV24-1 and TRBJ2-5, with TRBD2 identical over 12 bases. CDR1 and CDR2 from the germline V gene are KGHDR and SFDVKD. Germline trimming cut 3 bases from V and 4 bases from J; bases unmatched to any gene: 5. The CDR3 is 16 amino acids. The CDR3 bases are TGTGCCACCAGTGATGGACTAGCGGGGTCCCGAGAGACCCAGTACTTC. The encoded protein is CATSDGLAGSRETQYF.

In its sample, this clonotype was seen a few times. The rearrangement uses TRBV5-6 and TRBJ1-4; a weak D match, TRBD1 (5 bases). The V gene's germline CDR1 is SGHDT and CDR2 YYEEEE. CDR3 length equals 14 residues. Trimming took 3 bases from V and 7 from J, leaving 13 bases between them. The CDR3 DNA sequence: TGTGCCAGCAGCTCTAACTGGGACTTTGAAAAACTGTTTTTT. It codes for CASSSNWDFEKLFF.